Listed below are T cell receptor beta chains from one sample, sequenced in a study of CD8+ T cells in alopecia areata. Produced via immunoSEQ multiplex PCR; TCRdb's table is partial and in-frame only. The sample lists about 190,000 clones; less than 65% were seen once. Sample: CD4+ T cells sorted from blood, taken at week 24, from a patient treated with tofacitinib. All receptors derive from a human donor with alopecia areata. CDR3s include the opening cysteine and the closing phenylalanine or tryptophan. D genes are given only for firm matches. Rows may omit the clone size; those that give it use once, few, many or a size class.

many,TRBD2,TRBJ2-3,TRBV5-1,CASSLGGLATDTQYF,TGCGCCAGCAGCTTGGGAGGACTAGCTACAGATACGCAGTATTTT
once,-,TRBJ1-2,TRBV5-1,CASSWARDSGGYTF,TGCGCCAGCAGCTGGGCGCGGGATTCAGGAGGCTACACCTTC
-,-,TRBJ2-3,TRBV4-3,CASSQESWDTQYF,TGCGCCAGCAGCCAAGAGAGCTGGGATACGCAGTATTTT
few,-,TRBJ1-1,TRBV19,CASSRHRTDTEAFF,TGTGCCAGTAGCCGACACAGGACGGACACTGAAGCTTTCTTT
many,-,TRBJ2-1,TRBV4-3,CASSQDQGSYNEQFF,TGCGCCAGCAGCCAAGATCAGGGATCATACAATGAGCAGTTCTTC
-,-,TRBJ1-1,TRBV25-1,CASSAGPGLNTEAFF,TGTGCCAGCAGTGCAGGGCCCGGCCTAAACACTGAAGCTTTCTTT
many,-,TRBJ2-6,TRBV2,CASHVSRAGANVLTF,TGTGCCAGCCACGTATCGAGGGCTGGGGCCAACGTCCTGACTTTC
once,-,TRBJ1-2,TRBV30,CAWRTQGGTDSYGYTF,TGTGCCTGGAGAACGCAAGGAGGGACGGACAGCTATGGCTACACCTTC
few,TRBD2,TRBJ2-7,TRBV27,CASSFRGEKYEQYF,TGTGCCAGCAGTTTTCGGGGGGAGAAATACGAGCAGTACTTC
few,-,TRBJ1-6,TRBV10-3,CAISDAASPLHF,TGTGCCATCAGTGACGCGGCTTCACCCCTCCACTTT
-,-,TRBJ2-7,TRBV27,CASSFLPSYDQYF,TGTGCCAGCAGTTTTCTCCCCTCCTACGACCAGTACTTC
-,-,TRBJ2-5,TRBV29-1,CSVGQRAQETQYF,TGCAGCGTTGGCCAGCGGGCCCAAGAGACCCAGTACTTC
-,TRBD2,TRBJ2-3,TRBV2,CASSVSGGAADTQYF,TGTGCCAGCAGTGTTAGCGGGGGGGCGGCAGATACGCAGTATTTT
-,-,TRBJ2-5,TRBV27,CASPNCKRVETQYF,TGTGCCAGTCCCAATTGTAAGAGGGTCGAGACCCAGTACTTC
-,-,TRBJ1-5,TRBV18,CASSPGQGNQPQHF,TGTGCCAGCTCACCAGGGCAGGGCAATCAGCCCCAGCATTTT
-,TRBD1,TRBJ2-7,TRBV29-1,CSVVVSGGYEQYF,TGCAGCGTTGTAGTCTCAGGGGGCTACGAGCAGTACTTC
-,TRBD1,TRBJ1-1,TRBV30,CAWVGQDNTEAFF,TGTGCCTGGGTAGGACAGGATAACACTGAAGCTTTCTTT
-,-,TRBJ1-1,TRBV30,CAWSVLGPGEAFF,TGTGCCTGGAGTGTACTTGGCCCTGGTGAAGCTTTCTTT